Below, 16 T cell receptor beta chains from the same sample are listed, as sequenced in a study of T cell responses to AZD1222 COVID-19 vaccine. Sequencing used immunoSEQ multiplex PCR; TCRdb keeps in-frame clones, though not all of them. The table has roughly 100,000 clones, roughly 91% seen once; the top ten hold less than 55%. The sample here was peripheral blood, taken on day 0 of AZD1222 vaccination. The receptors shown here come from an adult in good health.

This sequence joins TRBV9 and TRBJ2-7; D may be TRBD1 (5 bases). Looked up from germline, CDR1 is SGDLS and CDR2 is YYNGEE. V lost 0 bases and J lost 7, with 14 bases in between. The CDR3 has 14 amino acids. The CDR3 sequence: CASSVATYKGEQYF. The DNA of the CDR3 is TGTGCCAGCAGCGTAGCTACTTACAAGGGGGAGCAGTACTTC.

This clone appeared a single time. V is TRBV7-2 and J is TRBJ2-1; 7 nucleotides line up with TRBD1. The junction had 3 bases not matched to a gene; V was cut back by 4 bases and J by 6 bases. The CDR3 contains 13 residues. Germline-derived CDR1 and CDR2 are SGHTA and FQGNSA. The CDR3 region is CASSWTGTNEQFF. Here the CDR3 DNA reads TGTGCCAGCAGCTGGACAGGAACCAATGAGCAGTTCTTC.

The chain employs TRBV29-1 and TRBJ2-7, with 7 positions matching TRBD1. CDR3 length: 12 amino acids. Germline loops: CDR1 SQVTM, CDR2 ANQGSEA. V was pared by 5 bases and J by 0 bases, with 1 base of the junction left unmatched. The CDR3 DNA reads TGCAGCGTTAACAGGGGCTCCTACGAGCAGTACTTC. As protein: CSVNRGSYEQYF.

The rearrangement joins TRBV20-1 to TRBJ2-3; D call uncertain. Germline V gene data show CDR1 as DFQATT and CDR2 as SNEGSKA (reference sequence). V lost 3 bases and J lost 3, with 10 bases in between. The CDR3 has 13 amino acids. The CDR3 DNA is TGCAGTGCTAGTAGATCGGAGACAGATACGCAGTATTTT. As protein: CSASRSETDTQYF.

In its sample, this clone was seen once. J is TRBJ1-5 and V is TRBV19, with 10 bases aligning to TRBD1. The ends lost 5 bases at V and 5 bases at J; junction bases unmatched: 6. Germline V CDR1 and CDR2: LNHDA, SQIVND (reference sequence). CDR3 length: 15 amino acids. CDR3 amino acids: CASSFRDRGHQPQHF. In nucleotides, the CDR3 is TGTGCCAGTAGTTTCCGGGACAGGGGCCATCAGCCCCAGCATTTT.

This chain's CDR3 is CASILSVNQPQHF. The CDR3, as DNA: TGTGCCAGCATCCTGTCGGTCAATCAGCCCCAGCATTTT. V is TRBV28 and J is TRBJ1-5; D unclear. The CDR3 has 13 amino acids. CDR1 and CDR2 (germline): MDHEN, SYDVKM. V dropped 7 bases and J dropped 3 bases, with 10 bases sitting between them.

This chain connects TRBV9 to TRBJ2-7; D is perhaps TRBD2 (5 bases). The length of the CDR3 is 15 residues. V gave up 0 bases and J gave up 4 bases, with 14 bases separating them. Germline V gene lookup returns CDR1 SGDLS and CDR2 YYNGEE. The CDR3 DNA follows: TGTGCCAGCAGCGTAGGGGCTAGCAGATTATACGAGCAGTACTTC. It yields the protein CASSVGASRLYEQYF.

This chain connects TRBV7-9 to TRBJ2-7; TRBD2 matches at 7 bases. The V gene end was trimmed by 4 bases and the J gene end by 2 bases; junction bases not matched to a gene: 5. The CDR3 length is 14 residues. Germline values: CDR1 SEHNR, CDR2 FQNEAQ (reference sequence). CDR3 region: CASSSSGVTYEQYF. In DNA form, the CDR3 reads TGTGCCAGCAGCTCAAGCGGGGTAACCTACGAGCAGTACTTC. The complete variable domain, with remaining parts taken from reference TRBV7-9 and TRBJ2-7, reads DTGVSQNPRHKITKRGQNVTFRCDPISEHNRLYWYRQTLGQGPEFLTYFQNEAQLEKSRLLSDRFSAERPKGSFSTLEIQRTEQGDSAMYLCASSSSGVTYEQYFGPGTRLTVT.

The chain employs TRBV21-1 and TRBJ2-7; the table's D gene call, TRBD1, was not cross checked with the DNA. TRBV21-1 is listed as a pseudogene. This CDR3 region has 14 residues. The CDR3: CASNKDSRPYEQYF. For the CDR3, the DNA is TGTGCCAGCAACAAGGACAGCAGGCCGTACGAGCAGTACTTC.

The J gene is TRBJ2-7, the V gene TRBV18; possibly TRBD1 for D (5 bases). V lost 2 bases and J lost 8, with 13 bases in between. Germline-derived CDR1 and CDR2 are KGHSH and LQKENI. The CDR3 runs 13 residues. CDR3 residues: CASSPNNQGQQYF. For the CDR3, the DNA is TGTGCCAGCTCACCAAATAATCAGGGCCAGCAGTACTTC.

V gene TRBV5-1 combines with J gene TRBJ2-3; D uncertain. The CDR3 consists of 13 residues. V was clipped by 3 bases and J by 0 bases, with 5 bases between them. Per the germline V gene, CDR1 is SGHRS and CDR2 is YFSETQ. This CDR3 reads CASSSSSTDTQYF. The CDR3, as DNA: TGCGCCAGCAGCTCCTCTAGCACAGATACGCAGTATTTT.

The chain employs TRBV7-9 and TRBJ2-7; 12 bases are a match to TRBD2. The CDR3 runs to 15 residues. Germline V gene sequence: CDR1 SEHNR, CDR2 FQNEAQ (reference sequence). The J segment lost 4 bases and the V segment lost 5 bases, leaving 6 bases of the junction unmatched. CDR3 in amino acids: CASSPTSGSQYEQYF. CDR3 DNA: TGTGCCAGCAGCCCGACTAGCGGGAGTCAGTACGAGCAGTACTTC.

V and J are TRBV28 and TRBJ2-7; D could derive from TRBD1 or TRBD2 (5 bases each). Between the trimmed V and J ends, which lost 6 bases and 4 bases, there was a span of 16 bases. CDR3 size: 14 residues. In germline, CDR1 is MDHEN, CDR2 SYDVKM. CDR3 region: CASRSLGVGYEQYF. In DNA form, the CDR3 reads TGTGCCAGCAGAAGTTTGGGGGTCGGGTACGAGCAGTACTTC.

In this sample, this clone turned up a few times. The chain has TRBV11-2 and TRBJ1-2; D ambiguous. The CDR3 runs 14 residues. Germline V gives CDR1 SGHAT, CDR2 FQNNGV. Trimming pared 0 bases from V and 5 bases from J, leaving 10 bases between. CDR3 DNA sequence: TGTGCCAGCAGCTTAGACGGCAGAAGTTATGGCTACACCTTC. Its protein product is CASSLDGRSYGYTF.

V and J are TRBV10-2 and TRBJ2-4; 10 bases fit TRBD2. Per germline, CDR1 WSHSY and CDR2 SAAADI. CDR3 length: 16 residues. V was pared by 6 bases and J by 6 bases, with 11 bases of the junction left unmatched. In DNA, the CDR3 is TGCGCCAGCAGAATTTCAGCGGGAGGGCCAGTAAACATTCAGTACTTC. Protein: CASRISAGGPVNIQYF.

The gene calls are TRBV7-3 and TRBJ1-1; weak D call: TRBD1 (5 bases). The CDR3 is made up of 13 amino acids. Per the germline V gene, CDR1 is SGHTA and CDR2 is FQGTGA. Trimming removed 5 bases at V and 1 base at J, with 8 bases between. CDR3 bases: TGTGCCAGCAGCAAACAGGAGAACACTGAAGCTTTCTTT. As protein: CASSKQENTEAFF.